This T cell receptor beta chain was retrieved from a study of blood T cell repertoires in COVID-19 (dated by TCRdb to 2019 to 2021). Study-wide context: The collaborator samples originated in the United States, Italy and Spain and spanned the acute and convalescent phases of COVID-19. The prospective study material was composed of cDNA or gDNA derived from T cells, B-cell-depleted T cells, or PBMCs. The dataset comprised deeply sampled blood TCRbeta repertoires from subjects exposed to, actively infected with, or recovered from COVID-19. The repertoires were released in a freely available public database intended as a resource for research on the immune response to SARS-CoV-2. The samples were drawn from two sources: the first 160 participants of the ongoing ImmuneRACE study, and fewer than 1,500 subjects contributed by 6 global collaborators. Sample metadata almost always included a de-identified subject ID, COVID-19 status, age in years and sex. Where available, HLA class I and class II types were obtained from metadata supplied by the sample provider rather than from assay-based typing.

The immunoSEQ Assay, a bias-controlled multiplex PCR, was used to amplify TCRbeta CDR3 regions from genomic DNA. The published analysis was carried out like this. Nucleated cell counts per sample were estimated from amplification of reference gene primers within the assay. To quantify the absolute abundance of each unique TCRbeta CDR3 rearrangement, sequence reads were collapsed and filtered. For each sample, productive Simpson clonality was calculated as the square root of Simpson's diversity index across productive rearrangements. TCRdb's version of the immuneACCESS table is confined to in-frame rearrangements and falls short of the full clone set. An unresolved V gene accounts for under half of the shortfall where checked; the remainder is of unknown origin. The V and J calls and clone size come from that table; D and trimming were worked out from the DNA. Present in this sample are 150,000 to 200,000 clones, roughly 79% of which were seen just once. The ten largest account for roughly 28% of the sample.

The collaborating institutions used their own protocols to collect whole blood in K2EDTA tubes. For TCRbeta analysis, collaborator samples were shipped as frozen whole blood, as isolated PBMCs, or as DNA extracted from either sample type. The CDR3 measures 17 amino acids from cysteine to phenylalanine. Only the CDR3 DNA is retained, 51 bases long and in frame from the first base. After removal of 0 bases from V and 2 bases from J, the junction retains 7 bases not matched to a gene. CDR1 is given as LGHNT and CDR2 as FRNRAP, both from the germline V gene. The study at large found these results: The amount of clinical and demographic metadata varied by source and participant and was provided uncurated.

Note on this clone: Its antigen remains undetermined. Base qualities were left out, and no much larger clone turns up one base away.

The receptor was derived from a woman aged 65 to 85 with acute or convalescent COVID-19. The rearranged segments are TRBV12-5 and TRBJ1-2; the central 9 bases match TRBD1. The specimen was peripheral blood. The bases read TGTGCTAGTGGTTTGGTACTCGGGACAGGGTGGAACTATGGCTACACCTTC. Its protein is CASGLVLGTGWNYGYTF.